The T cell receptor beta chain described here comes from a study of blood T cell repertoires in COVID-19. Whole-study context: Sites in the United States, Italy and Spain provided acute and convalescent COVID-19 samples.

Authors' processing steps: Reference gene primer amplification yielded estimated nucleated cell counts. Profiled with immunoSEQ multiplex PCR; TCRdb holds only in-frame clones, not every one. For V, J and clone size, that table is used; D and trimming come from the DNA. This sample yields hundreds of thousands of clones, of which just over 85% are seen a single time; roughly 1.4% belongs to the top ten. The CDR3 extends over 16 amino acids. Germline values: CDR1 LNHDA, CDR2 SQIVND (reference sequence). Trimming at V came to 3 bases and at J to 5 bases, leaving 4 bases not matched to a gene. The TCR originated in a woman aged 30 to 39 with active or convalescent COVID-19. V usage is TRBV19 and J usage is TRBJ2-2; 12 bases line up with TRBD2. The sample was peripheral blood. This CDR3 is CASSIWTSGVTGELFF. The CDR3 DNA follows: TGTGCCAGTAGTATTTGGACTAGCGGGGTGACCGGGGAGCTGTTTTTT.